This record covers a single T cell receptor (beta chain). No antigen is known for it. Qualities for individual bases were not recorded, and no much larger clone is one base off. Other DNA sequences within the sample encode an identical CDR3. The CDR3, from cysteine to phenylalanine, totals 13 residues. Only the CDR3 region is kept as DNA, spanning 39 bases read in frame from base 1. The V end loses 4 bases and the J end loses 4 bases, and a stretch of 8 bases separates them. Per the germline V gene, MNHEY is the CDR1 and SVGAGI is the CDR2. These data belong to a study of identifying expanded T cells in peripheral blood (dated by TCRdb to about 2019). Broadly, across the study: Technical replicates were generated by sequencing separate aliquots of the same genomic DNA pool, and four replicates were compared pairwise. Points the paper makes about the study in general: Across all healthy donors, variance in clone template counts between approximately 2-week samples was found to increase significantly with total template count. It was expected by the authors that biological variance in healthy repertoires might increase further over much longer intervals, such as months to years. Both the number of clones called differentially abundant and the false-positive rate were significantly reduced by the beta-binomial model across all healthy-donor time intervals. Approximately 1.2 differentially abundant clones were flagged by the binomial model between technical replicates, whereas about 15 and 18 were flagged over two weeks and four weeks, respectively.

TCRbeta CDR3 regions were profiled by bias-controlled multiplex PCR amplification of genomic DNA with the immunoSEQ Assay. As for the original processing: The absolute abundance of each unique TCRbeta CDR3 region was quantified after sequences were collapsed and filtered. Differential abundance was tested with a binomial (Fisher-equivalent) model and with a beta-binomial model adding time-dependent variance fitted from healthy donors. Clones with fewer than 5 combined templates were excluded, and clones with Benjamini-Hochberg FDR below 0.01 were called differentially abundant. The form v = (b*log(k)+a)^2 was used to model beta-binomial variance as a function of total template count across the two samples. TCRdb mirrors the immuneACCESS table, restricted to in-frame sequences. Some clones are absent from its copies; in checked studies, under half trace to an unresolved V gene, and the reason for the others is unknown. V and J calls plus clone size are reproduced from that table; the DNA served to infer D and trimming. The sample yields over 85,000 clones; roughly 84% were counted once. The ten largest clones represent roughly 4.4% of the sample.

During the collection period, no immune events, such as infections, were documented for the healthy donors. Time-dependent variance in a beta-binomial model of T-cell clone differential abundance was calibrated using healthy-donor blood repertoires as a training cohort. The training cohort comprised approximately 10 healthy donors, 3 female and 7 male. On average the donors were about 45 years old, and their ages spanned about 29 to 64 years. Whole blood was collected from each healthy donor at three time points spaced about 14 days apart and obtained from a commercial supplier. Genomic DNA was extracted from unsorted whole blood for immunosequencing.

The sequenced sample was blood. This sequence originates from a person aged 18 to 69 in good health. This receptor chain uses TRBV6-5 and TRBJ1-3; the D gene is possibly TRBD1, with 6 bases matching. The CDR3 region reads CASSSGVGNTIYF. In nucleotides, the sequence is TGTGCCAGCAGTTCAGGGGTCGGAAACACCATATATTTT.